The 12 T cell receptor beta chains below come from one sample, sequenced in a study of CD8+ T cells in alopecia areata. cDNA serving as the sequencing template came from extracted, reverse transcribed RNA. Profiled with immunoSEQ multiplex PCR; TCRdb holds only in-frame clones, not every one. The sample yields approximately 99,000 clones, under 60% seen once. Sequenced: NKG2D-low CD8+ T cells sorted from blood. These receptors originate from a human donor with alopecia areata.

To note about this clone: A junction boundary mismatches the germline segment, possibly from a read error. The chain couples TRBV28 to TRBJ2-7; tentative D call: TRBD2 (5 bases). The CDR3 has 11 amino acids. Germline V gene lookup returns CDR1 MDHEN and CDR2 SYDVKM. CDR3 protein: CASSFTEGSHF. DNA for the CDR3: TGTGCCAGCAGTTTCACAGAGGGTTCGCACTTC.

The rearrangement links TRBV28 to TRBJ2-1, with 12 bases matching TRBD2. Unmatched junction bases numbered 16, after V lost 4 bases and J lost 6 bases. This CDR3 has 19 residues. Germline assignment: CDR1 MDHEN and CDR2 SYDVKM. Here the CDR3 reads CASSSLDALAGGSINEQFF. The CDR3 region has the DNA TGTGCCAGCAGTTCACTCGACGCTCTAGCGGGAGGGAGTATCAATGAGCAGTTCTTC. The whole variable domain, filled in from reference TRBV28 and TRBJ2-1, reads DVKVTQSSRYLVKRTGEKVFLECVQDMDHENMFWYRQDPGLGLRLIYFSYDVKMKEKGDIPEGYSVSREKKERFSLILESASTNQTSMYLCASSSLDALAGGSINEQFFGPGTRLTVL.

The rearrangement uses TRBV4-1 and TRBJ2-5; possibly TRBD1 for D (5 bases). The assigned J gene may be wrong: the sequence end matches TRBJ2-7 better. This CDR3 region has 15 residues. From germline, CDR1 is MGHRA and CDR2 YSYEKL. The CDR3 reads CASSQITGLSYEQYF. DNA for the CDR3: TGCGCCAGCAGCCAAATCACAGGTTTGAGCTACGAGCAGTACTTC.

The chain carries TRBV9 and TRBJ2-2, with D maybe TRBD2 (6 bases). Trimming removed 3 bases at V and 3 bases at J, with 12 bases between. CDR1 is SGDLS and CDR2 is YYNGEE in the germline V gene. This CDR3 spans 15 amino acids. This CDR3 is CASSGRDFDTGELFF. In DNA, the CDR3 is TGTGCCAGCAGCGGCCGGGACTTTGACACCGGGGAGCTGTTTTTT.

V is TRBV28 and J is TRBJ2-1; no firm D call. There are 14 residues in the CDR3. The V gene lost 6 bases and the J gene lost 0 bases, with 9 bases spanning the gap. Germline values: CDR1 MDHEN, CDR2 SYDVKM. CDR3 in DNA: TGTGCCAGCAGCCCAGAAGACTCCTACAATGAGCAGTTCTTC. Its protein is CASSPEDSYNEQFF. Full variable domain (outside the CDR3, taken from reference TRBV28 and TRBJ2-1): DVKVTQSSRYLVKRTGEKVFLECVQDMDHENMFWYRQDPGLGLRLIYFSYDVKMKEKGDIPEGYSVSREKKERFSLILESASTNQTSMYLCASSPEDSYNEQFFGPGTRLTVL.

The rearrangement links TRBV5-1 to TRBJ1-1; D uncertain. CDR3 length: 13 amino acids. Trimming shortened V by 4 bases and J by 0 bases, and 7 bases separated the two germline ends. In germline, CDR1 is SGHRS, CDR2 YFSETQ. The CDR3 loop reads CASSAYMNTEAFF. In nucleotides, the CDR3 is TGCGCCAGCAGCGCCTATATGAACACTGAAGCTTTCTTT. Full variable domain (rest looked up from reference TRBV5-1 and TRBJ1-1): KAGVTQTPRYLIKTRGQQVTLSCSPISGHRSVSWYQQTPGQGLQFLFEYFSETQRNKGNFPGRFSGRQFSNSRSEMNVSTLELGDSALYLCASSAYMNTEAFFGQGTRLTVV.

The chain recombines TRBV18 with TRBJ2-3; TRBD2 matches 8 bases. Per the germline V gene, CDR1 is KGHSH and CDR2 is LQKENI. V shed 0 bases and J 3 bases; nucleotides not matched to a gene: 8. There are 17 residues in the CDR3. Here the CDR3 DNA reads TGTGCCAGCTCACCACCGGGCAAGCGGGAGATAACAGATACGCAGTATTTT. Protein: CASSPPGKREITDTQYF.

This clone was observed a handful of times. This chain links TRBV10-3 with TRBJ1-2, with D possibly matching TRBD1 (5 bases). Trimming took 3 bases from V and 3 from J, leaving 8 bases between them. The CDR3 totals 13 residues. CDR1 is ENHRY, CDR2 SYGVKD, per germline. CDR3 bases: TGTGCCATCAGTGATGGGGACTACTATGGCTACACCTTC. Protein product: CAISDGDYYGYTF.

The gene calls are TRBV7-9 and TRBJ2-2, with 12 bases matching TRBD2. In germline, CDR1 is SEHNR, CDR2 FQNEAQ (reference sequence). The CDR3 totals 18 residues. Losses at the gene ends were 5 bases for V and 6 bases for J; bases not matched to a gene: 13. In DNA form, the CDR3 reads TGTGCCAGCAGCCTTTACTATCGACTAGCGGGAGAGGCCGGGGAGCTGTTTTTT. It translates to CASSLYYRLAGEAGELFF.

This clone has more than one count but fewer than ten. The chain links TRBV7-9 to TRBJ2-7, with 8 bases that match TRBD1. The trim removed 3 bases at V and 5 bases at J, leaving 0 bases unmatched. Germline-derived CDR1 and CDR2 are SEHNR and FQNEAQ (reference sequence). The CDR3 length is 12 residues. The chain's CDR3 is CASSLTGDEQYF. CDR3 coding DNA: TGTGCCAGCAGCTTGACAGGGGACGAGCAGTACTTC. The whole variable domain, remainder taken from reference TRBV7-9 and TRBJ2-7, is DTGVSQNPRHKITKRGQNVTFRCDPISEHNRLYWYRQTLGQGPEFLTYFQNEAQLEKSRLLSDRFSAERPKGSFSTLEIQRTEQGDSAMYLCASSLTGDEQYFGPGTRLTVT.

This chain uses TRBV6-6 with TRBJ2-1, with 7 bases fitting TRBD1. Germline V gives CDR1 MNHNY, CDR2 SVGAGI (reference sequence). The CDR3 has 15 residues. The ends lost 0 bases at V and 9 bases at J; junction bases unmatched: 8. The CDR3 spells CASSYSHRQGPEQFF. CDR3 coding DNA: TGTGCCAGCAGTTACTCCCATCGACAGGGTCCTGAGCAGTTCTTC.

The genes are TRBV6-5 and TRBJ2-5, with 8 bases aligning to TRBD1. CDR3 length: 14 residues. Trimming cost V 8 bases and J 0 bases; bases outside gene matches: 5. CDR1 MNHEY and CDR2 SVGAGI come from the germline V gene. The CDR3 here is CASGDRPNQETQYF. CDR3 nucleotides: TGTGCCAGCGGGGACAGGCCCAACCAAGAGACCCAGTACTTC.